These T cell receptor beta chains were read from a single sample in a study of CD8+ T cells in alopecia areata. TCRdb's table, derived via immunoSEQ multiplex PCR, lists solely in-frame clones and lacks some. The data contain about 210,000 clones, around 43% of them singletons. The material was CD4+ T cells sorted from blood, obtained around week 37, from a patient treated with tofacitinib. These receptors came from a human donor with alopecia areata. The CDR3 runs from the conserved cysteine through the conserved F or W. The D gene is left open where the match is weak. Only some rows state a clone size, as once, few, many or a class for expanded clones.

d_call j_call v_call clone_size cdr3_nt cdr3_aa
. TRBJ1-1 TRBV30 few TGTGCCTGGAGTGTACGTGGGCGAACTGAAGCTTTCTTT CAWSVRGRTEAFF
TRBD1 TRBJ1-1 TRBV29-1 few TGCAGCGCTCCGGGACAGGGATTCACTGAAGCTTTCTTT CSAPGQGFTEAFF
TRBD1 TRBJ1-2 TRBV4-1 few TGCGCCAGCAGCCATGTACCGGGACAGGGGGACTATGGCTACACCTTC CASSHVPGQGDYGYTF
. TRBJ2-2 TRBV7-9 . TGTGCCAGCAGCTTCCCGGTGAACACCGGGGAGCTGTTTTTT CASSFPVNTGELFF
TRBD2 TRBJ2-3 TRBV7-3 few TGTGCCAGCAGCGAGAGCGGGGGGGGCACAGATACGCAGTATTTT CASSESGGGTDTQYF
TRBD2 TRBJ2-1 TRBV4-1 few TGCGCCAGCAGCCAGGGCAGTAGCGGGAACAATGAGCAGTTCTTC CASSQGSSGNNEQFF
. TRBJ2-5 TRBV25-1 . TGTGCCAGCAGCCCAGGAGGGGCCGGGGAGACCCAGTACTTC CASSPGGAGETQYF
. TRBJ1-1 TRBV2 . TGTGCCAGCAGTGCGAACAGGGTACGGAACACTGAAGCTTTCTTT CASSANRVRNTEAFF
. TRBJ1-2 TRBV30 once TGTGCCTGGAGTGTACTACCAGTCGGCTACACCTTC CAWSVLPVGYTF
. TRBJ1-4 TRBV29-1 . TGCAGCGCCGGGGGGAATGAAAAACTGTTTTTT CSAGGNEKLFF
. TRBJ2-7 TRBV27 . TGTGCCAGCTCTAACATGGGATTGTACGAGCAGTACTTC CASSNMGLYEQYF
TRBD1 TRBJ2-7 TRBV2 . TGTGCCAGCAGTGGTCAGACAGGGAACGAGCAGTACTTC CASSGQTGNEQYF
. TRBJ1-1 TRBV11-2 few TGTGCCAGCAGCGCTCACTTGAACACTGAAGCTTTCTTT CASSAHLNTEAFF
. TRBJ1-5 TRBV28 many TGTGCCAGCAGTTTGCGCAGGGGACGCAATCAGCCCCAGCATTTT CASSLRRGRNQPQHF
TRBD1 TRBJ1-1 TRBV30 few TGTGCCTGGAGTGCTTCCGGGACAGGGGTTACTGAAGCTTTCTTT CAWSASGTGVTEAFF
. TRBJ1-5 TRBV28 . TGTGCCAGCAGCGAAGACACGCCCCAGCATTTT CASSEDTPQHF
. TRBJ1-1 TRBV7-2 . TGTGCCAGCAGCTCCCGGACCCTGGGGACTGAAGCTTTCTTT CASSSRTLGTEAFF
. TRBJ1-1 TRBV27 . TGTGCCAGCAGCAACCAGGGGAGGGCTGAAGCTTTCTTT CASSNQGRAEAFF
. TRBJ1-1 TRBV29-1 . TGCAGCGTTGGTCAAGTGAACACTGAAGCTTTCTTT CSVGQVNTEAFF
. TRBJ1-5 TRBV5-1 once TGCGCCAGCAGCTTGGACAATAGCAATCAGCCCCAGCATTTT CASSLDNSNQPQHF
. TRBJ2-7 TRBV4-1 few TGCGCCAGCAGCCACTCCCAAAACACCTACGAGCAGTACTTC CASSHSQNTYEQYF
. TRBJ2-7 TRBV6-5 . TGTGCCAGCAGTTATCGGGGTTCCTACGAGCAGTACTTC CASSYRGSYEQYF
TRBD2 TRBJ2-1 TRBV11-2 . TGTGCCAGCAGCTTTCTAGCGGTCTCCTACAATGAGCAGTTCTTC CASSFLAVSYNEQFF
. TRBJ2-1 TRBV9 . TGTGCCAGCAGCGTAGAATTGGATTTTAATGAGCAGTTCTTC CASSVELDFNEQFF
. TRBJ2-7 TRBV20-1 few TGCAGTCCTGGCGGGCAGTACTTC CSPGGQYF
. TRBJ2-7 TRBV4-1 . TGCGCCAGCAGCCAAGTACTGTACTACGAGCAGTACTTC CASSQVLYYEQYF
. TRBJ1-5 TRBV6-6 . TGTGCCAGCAGCGAACAGGGAAGCCAGCCCCAGCATTTT CASSEQGSQPQHF
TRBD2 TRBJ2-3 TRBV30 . TGTGCCTGGAGTTTTCGGGGGGGAGATACGCAGTATTTT CAWSFRGGDTQYF
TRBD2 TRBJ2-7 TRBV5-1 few TGCGCCAGCTCAACCGGGACTACGGCCTACGAGCAGTACTTC CASSTGTTAYEQYF
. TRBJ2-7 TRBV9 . TGTGCCAGCAGCGTAGACGGAACCTACGAGCAGTACTTC CASSVDGTYEQYF
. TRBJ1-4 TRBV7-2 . TGTGCCAGCAGCTCTCCCACTGCAACTAATGAAAAACTGTTTTTT CASSSPTATNEKLFF
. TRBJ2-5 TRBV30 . TGTGCCTGCAACTCGGGGCCTCTCGGGCAGACCCAGTACTTC CACNSGPLGQTQYF
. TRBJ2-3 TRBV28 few TGTGCCAGCAGGGGAATGGGGCCGACAGATACGCAGTATTTT CASRGMGPTDTQYF
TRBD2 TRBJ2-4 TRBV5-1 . TGCGCCAGCAGCTACGGGACTAGCGGGAGCGGGAACATTCAGTACTTC CASSYGTSGSGNIQYF
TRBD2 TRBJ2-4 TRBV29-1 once TGCAGCGTTGAAACCCCAGCGGGAGGAATGAGGGCCAAAAACATTCAGTACTTC CSVETPAGGMRAKNIQYF
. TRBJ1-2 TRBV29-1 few TGCAGCACCCGTCCTGGGCCGACTAACTATGGCTACACCTTC CSTRPGPTNYGYTF
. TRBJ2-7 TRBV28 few TGTGCCAGCAGTTCCCAATACGAGCAGTACTTC CASSSQYEQYF
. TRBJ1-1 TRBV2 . TGTGCCAGCACCCGGGGGATGAACACTGAAGCTTTCTTT CASTRGMNTEAFF
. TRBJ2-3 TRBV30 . TGTGCCTGGAGGTCTTATGGCGGACCCACAGATACGCAGTATTTT CAWRSYGGPTDTQYF
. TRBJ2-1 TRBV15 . TGTGCCACCAGCAGAGGCCGATGGGCAGTGCAGTTCTTC CATSRGRWAVQFF
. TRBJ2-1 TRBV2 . TGTGCCAGCAGTGTGGCCGGCTCCTACAATGAGCAGTTCTTC CASSVAGSYNEQFF
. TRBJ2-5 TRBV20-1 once TGCAGTGCAGAAAGTGAGACCCAGTACTTC CSAESETQYF
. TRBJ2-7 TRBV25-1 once TGTGCCAGCAGTCCCGGTCTAACACCCTACGAGCAGTACTTC CASSPGLTPYEQYF
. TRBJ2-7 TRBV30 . TGTGCCTGGAGTGTACTCTCTTACGTAGATAGTAACTACGAGCAGTACTTC CAWSVLSYVDSNYEQYF
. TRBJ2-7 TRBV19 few TGTGCCAGTAAAGAGGGGGACTACGAGCAGTACTTC CASKEGDYEQYF
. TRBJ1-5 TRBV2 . TGTGCCAGCAGTGTGCTACAGGGCAATCAGCCCCAGCATTTT CASSVLQGNQPQHF
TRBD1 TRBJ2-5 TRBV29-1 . TGCAGCGCAAGAGACAGGGGCCCGCAAGAGACCCAGTACTTC CSARDRGPQETQYF
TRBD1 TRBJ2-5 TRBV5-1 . TGCGCCAGCAGCTTTCCGGGACAGGGGAGAGAGACCCAGTACTTC CASSFPGQGRETQYF
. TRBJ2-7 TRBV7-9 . TGTGCCAGCAGCCCCCGAGACAGGATCGGCTACGAGCAGTACTTC CASSPRDRIGYEQYF